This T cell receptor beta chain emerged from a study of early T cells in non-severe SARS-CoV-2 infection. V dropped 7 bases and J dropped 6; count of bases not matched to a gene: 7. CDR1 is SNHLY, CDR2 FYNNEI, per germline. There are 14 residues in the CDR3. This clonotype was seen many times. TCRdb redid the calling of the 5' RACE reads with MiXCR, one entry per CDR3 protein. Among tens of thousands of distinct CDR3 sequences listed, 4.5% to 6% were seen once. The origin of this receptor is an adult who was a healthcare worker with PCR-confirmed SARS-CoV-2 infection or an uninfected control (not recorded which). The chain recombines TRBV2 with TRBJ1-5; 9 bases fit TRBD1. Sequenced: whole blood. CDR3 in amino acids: CASTWTGESQPQHF. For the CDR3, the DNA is TGTGCCAGCACTTGGACAGGGGAGAGTCAGCCCCAGCATTTT.